The present T cell receptor (beta chain) was sequenced within a study of CD8 T cells in seronegative destructive rheumatoid arthritis (TCRdb year 2020). At the level of the whole study: At the time of sampling, biological drugs were being given to most of the eight CND-RA patients. The seropositive RA, seronegative RA and healthy control comparison cohorts were taken from a previously published TCRbeta dataset and were not newly sequenced. Peripheral CD8+ TCRbeta repertoires of CCP-negative destructive rheumatoid arthritis (CND-RA) patients were compared with newly diagnosed seropositive RA, seronegative RA and healthy controls.

CND-RA patients tested negative on the clinical CCP2 antibody test, and even with active therapy their joint destruction kept progressing. Every CND-RA patient had failed conventional anti-rheumatic therapy and showed typical joint destruction in the wrists and ankles. CND-RA patients were sampled not at diagnosis but after long disease histories, which in several cases spanned decades. Around 50 millilitres of EDTA-anticoagulated peripheral blood were drawn from each patient. Peripheral blood mononuclear cells were isolated by Ficoll-Paque PLUS density gradient separation. CD8+ cells were isolated from fresh or cryopreserved PBMCs by AutoMACS magnetic bead positive selection, with purity checked by flow cytometry. Nucleospin Tissue or Tissue XS kits were used for genomic DNA extraction, and quantification was performed on a Qubit 2.0 fluorometer. Results and caveats for the whole study, not just this receptor: Compared with controls and other RA subtypes, CND-RA repertoires contained more CMV-reactive and fewer influenza A-reactive CD8+ TCRbeta sequences. After adjusting for age, CND-RA patients appeared to have less diverse, more clonal CD8+ TCRbeta repertoires than other RA subtypes. The small size of the CND-RA cohort was noted as a limitation of the study. Across the 117,399 clonotypes tested, no public clonotype enrichment remained significant after Benjamini-Hochberg correction. A distinct set of enriched public clonotypes appeared to be carried by CND-RA patients, and this finding was interpreted by the authors as support for a separate disease subset. Without diagnostic samples, TCR repertoire differences may partly reflect poor disease control over the years rather than being present at onset.

With regard to this clone: Which antigen it targets is not known. No quality values exist for individual bases; no much larger clone is one base distant.

Following the manufacturer's instructions, genomic DNA from CD8+ cells served as the input for TCRbeta sequencing. A genomics technology centre in Finland performed the TCRbeta sequencing with the immunoSEQ assay. The published analysis was carried out like this. Clonotype tables produced by the immunoSEQ preprocessing pipeline were converted into VDJtools format, and non-productive clonotypes were filtered out. Samples with fewer than 10,000 reads were excluded, the remaining samples were subsampled to 10,000 reads, and most of the eight CND-RA samples were retained. The VDJtools CalcDiversityStats function was applied to data subsampled to 10,000 reads to calculate Shannon-Wiener, Simpson and clonality indices. To infer antigen specificity, non-singleton TCRbeta clonotypes were hard-matched against VDJdb, with no mismatches permitted. CDR3 sequences that differed by a single amino acid (Hamming distance 1) were grouped into clusters that potentially share antigen targets. Public clonotypes were tested for group enrichment with one-sided Fisher's exact tests after resampling groups to six samples, repeated ten times. TCRdb provides this immuneACCESS table in a form limited to in-frame rearrangements. Some clones are lacking; in checked studies, under half of them reflect an unresolved V gene, and why the rest are absent is not known. The V and J calls and clone size are taken from that table; D and trimming were inferred from the DNA. In all, the sample holds 10,000 to 15,000 clones, and roughly four fifths of those were seen once. About a quarter of the sample lies in the top ten.

The germline V gene (reference sequence) specifies MNHEY as CDR1 and SMNVEV as CDR2. The trim is 3 bases for V and 6 bases for J, with a gap of 15 bases between the germline ends. The CDR3, from cysteine to phenylalanine, totals 14 residues. Solely the CDR3 DNA is kept, with 42 bases framed from the first base. The receptor was derived from a woman aged 25 to 55 with seronegative destructive rheumatoid arthritis. Source material: CD8+ T cells from blood. This chain joins TRBV27 to TRBJ2-7; TRBD2 is possibly the D segment (5 matching bases). This receptor carries the CDR3 CASSFLGGTSEQYF. The DNA is TGTGCCAGCAGTTTCCTCGGAGGAACTAGCGAGCAGTACTTC.